The entry below gives a single T cell receptor beta chain sequence along with its context. Its antigen is still unknown. A single record per CDR3 protein comes from TCRdb applying MiXCR to the 5' RACE reads. The sample lists roughly 720,000 distinct CDR3 sequences; roughly 20% were seen once. Germline values: CDR1 SGHRS, CDR2 YFSETQ. Trimming removed 5 bases from V and 4 bases from J, with 17 bases in between. The CDR3 covers 15 residues. The record originates from a study of identical twins. Study-wide findings and caveats: Conclusions leaned on cross-sectional statistical analysis and did not track the same donors over time.

The same specimen was also included in a second study, on T cells expressing NK-cell markers. This second study says: One observes that, in several donors, these clonotypes were also the leading ones within the CD3+CD56-NKG2C+ fraction.

The sequencing input was PBMCs. This chain connects TRBV5-1 to TRBJ2-3, with D possibly matching TRBD2 (5 bases). The clonotype originates from a woman between 18 and 29 years old in good health. Here the CDR3 reads CASSPAREFPDTQYF. The CDR3 DNA follows: TGCGCCAGCAGTCCCGCGAGGGAGTTCCCAGATACGCAGTATTTT.